This is a list of T cell receptor beta chains from one sample in a study of blood T cell repertoires in COVID-19. Sequencing was performed with immunoSEQ multiplex PCR; in TCRdb, only in-frame clones are kept and a portion is missing. Found here are 220,000 or so clones, about 94% of them singletons; the top ten hold 0.7% to 0.85%. The sequencing input was peripheral blood. Every receptor here comes from a man between 60 and 75 years old with COVID-19, enrolled during active disease. Both conserved end residues are part of each CDR3. The order of the fields is V gene, CDR3 protein.

v_call: TRBV3-1/TRBV3-2
cdr3_aa: CASSQEGVSPSGEQYF

v_call: TRBV7-9
cdr3_aa: CASSLDQYYGYTF

v_call: TRBV11-1
cdr3_aa: CASSLRDRGQGYTF

v_call: TRBV4-1
cdr3_aa: CASSQSGLYKNIQYF

v_call: TRBV19
cdr3_aa: CASSFAGPISGNTIYF

v_call: TRBV27
cdr3_aa: CASSLSIGQLRYEQYF

v_call: TRBV18
cdr3_aa: CASSPAGTGVDTEAFF

v_call: TRBV19
cdr3_aa: CASSPGQTGDGYTF

v_call: TRBV18
cdr3_aa: CASSQTSGTYNEQFF

v_call: TRBV2
cdr3_aa: CASKERGRFSYEQYF

v_call: TRBV1
cdr3_aa: CTSSLGQGHPRLNTEAFF

v_call: TRBV6-6
cdr3_aa: CASSRPARGSDGYTF

v_call: TRBV9
cdr3_aa: CASSVRAGGPSDEQFF

v_call: TRBV30
cdr3_aa: CAWRGQANQPQHF

v_call: TRBV7-8
cdr3_aa: CASSLNSGSYEQYF

v_call: TRBV2
cdr3_aa: CASDDREFTQPQHF

v_call: TRBV5-4
cdr3_aa: CASSPRGSPNYGYTF

v_call: TRBV5-8
cdr3_aa: CASSWDQGAFTEAFF

v_call: TRBV19
cdr3_aa: CASSEQGSNSPLHF

v_call: TRBV12-3/TRBV12-4
cdr3_aa: CASSLNTGELFF

v_call: TRBV5-6
cdr3_aa: CASSLANGYTF

v_call: TRBV10-3
cdr3_aa: CAARGGDFSNSPLHF

v_call: TRBV7-2
cdr3_aa: CASSLAGVRETQYF

v_call: TRBV4-2
cdr3_aa: CASSQDGTSNEQFF

v_call: TRBV19
cdr3_aa: CASSKLATISYNSPLHF

v_call: TRBV9
cdr3_aa: CASSTHRGASTDTQYF

v_call: TRBV7-9
cdr3_aa: CASSGVGTSGSFDEQFF

v_call: TRBV4-2
cdr3_aa: CASTWTTTGAGELFF

v_call: TRBV9
cdr3_aa: CASSSEDRGMKTQYF